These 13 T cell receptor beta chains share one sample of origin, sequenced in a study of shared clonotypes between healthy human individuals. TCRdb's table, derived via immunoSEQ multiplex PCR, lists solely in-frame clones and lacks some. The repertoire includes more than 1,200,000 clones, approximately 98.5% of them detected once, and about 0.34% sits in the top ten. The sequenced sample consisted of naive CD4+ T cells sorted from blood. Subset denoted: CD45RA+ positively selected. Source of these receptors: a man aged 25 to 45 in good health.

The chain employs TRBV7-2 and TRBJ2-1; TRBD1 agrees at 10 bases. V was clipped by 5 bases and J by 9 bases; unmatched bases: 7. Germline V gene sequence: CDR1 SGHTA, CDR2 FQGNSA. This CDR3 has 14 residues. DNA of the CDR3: TGTGCCAGCAGCCACCGGGACAGGGGACGTGAGCAGTTCTTC. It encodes CASSHRDRGREQFF.

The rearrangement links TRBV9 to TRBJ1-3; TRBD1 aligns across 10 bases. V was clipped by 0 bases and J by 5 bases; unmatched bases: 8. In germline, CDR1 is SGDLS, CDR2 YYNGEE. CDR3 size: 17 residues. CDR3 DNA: TGTGCCAGCAGCGTAGTCGTCGGGACAGGGGATCGAAACACCATATATTTT. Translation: CASSVVVGTGDRNTIYF.

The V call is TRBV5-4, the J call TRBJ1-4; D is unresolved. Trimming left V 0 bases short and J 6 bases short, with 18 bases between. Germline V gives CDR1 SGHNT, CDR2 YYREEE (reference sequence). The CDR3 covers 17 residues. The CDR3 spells CASSLVGRLGGDEKLFF. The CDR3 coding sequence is TGTGCCAGCAGCTTGGTGGGGAGACTTGGAGGCGATGAAAAACTGTTTTTT. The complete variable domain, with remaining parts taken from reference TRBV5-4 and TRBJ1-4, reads ETGVTQSPTHLIKTRGQQVTLRCSSQSGHNTVSWYQQALGQGPQFIFQYYREEENGRGNFPPRFSGLQFPNYSSELNVNALELDDSALYLCASSLVGRLGGDEKLFFGSGTQLSVL.

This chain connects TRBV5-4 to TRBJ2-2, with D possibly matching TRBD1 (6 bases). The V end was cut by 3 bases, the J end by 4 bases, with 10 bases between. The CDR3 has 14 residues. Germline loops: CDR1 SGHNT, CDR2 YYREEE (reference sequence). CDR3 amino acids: CASSSGRGTGELFF. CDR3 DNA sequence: TGTGCCAGCAGCTCGGGCAGGGGCACCGGGGAGCTGTTTTTT. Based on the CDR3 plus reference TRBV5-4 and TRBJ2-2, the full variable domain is ETGVTQSPTHLIKTRGQQVTLRCSSQSGHNTVSWYQQALGQGPQFIFQYYREEENGRGNFPPRFSGLQFPNYSSELNVNALELDDSALYLCASSSGRGTGELFFGEGSRLTVL.

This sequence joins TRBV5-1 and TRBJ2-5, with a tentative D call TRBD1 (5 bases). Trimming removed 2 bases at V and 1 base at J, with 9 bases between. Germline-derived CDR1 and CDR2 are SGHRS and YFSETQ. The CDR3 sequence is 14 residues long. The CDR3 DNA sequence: TGCGCCAGCAGCTTACCAGGGTCCCAAGAGACCCAGTACTTC. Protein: CASSLPGSQETQYF. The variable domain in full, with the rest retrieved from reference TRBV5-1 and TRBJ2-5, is KAGVTQTPRYLIKTRGQQVTLSCSPISGHRSVSWYQQTPGQGLQFLFEYFSETQRNKGNFPGRFSGRQFSNSRSEMNVSTLELGDSALYLCASSLPGSQETQYFGPGTRLLVL.

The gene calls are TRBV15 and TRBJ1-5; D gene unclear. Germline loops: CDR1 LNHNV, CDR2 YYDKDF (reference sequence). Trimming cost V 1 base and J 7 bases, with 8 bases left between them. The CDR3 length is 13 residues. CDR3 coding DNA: TGTGCCACCAGCAGAGGGTTGGAACAGCCCCAGCATTTT. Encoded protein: CATSRGLEQPQHF.

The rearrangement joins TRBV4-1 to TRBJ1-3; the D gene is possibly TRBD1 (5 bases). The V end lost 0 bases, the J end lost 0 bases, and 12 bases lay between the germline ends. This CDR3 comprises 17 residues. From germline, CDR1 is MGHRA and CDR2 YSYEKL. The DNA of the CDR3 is TGCGCCAGCAGCCAAGATTTTAAAGGGACCTCTGGAAACACCATATATTTT. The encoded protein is CASSQDFKGTSGNTIYF.

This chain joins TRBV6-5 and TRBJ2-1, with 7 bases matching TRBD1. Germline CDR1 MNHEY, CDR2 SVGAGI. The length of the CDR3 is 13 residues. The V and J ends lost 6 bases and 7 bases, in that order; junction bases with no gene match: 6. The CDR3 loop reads CASRQGSMNEQFF. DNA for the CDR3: TGTGCCAGCAGACAGGGGTCTATGAATGAGCAGTTCTTC.

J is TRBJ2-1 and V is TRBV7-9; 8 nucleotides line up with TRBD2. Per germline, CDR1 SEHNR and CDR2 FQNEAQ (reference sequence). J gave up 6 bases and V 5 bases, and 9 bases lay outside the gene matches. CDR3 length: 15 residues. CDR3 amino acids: CASSPRGGRTNEQFF. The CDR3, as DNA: TGTGCCAGCAGCCCCCGGGGCGGGAGGACCAATGAGCAGTTCTTC.

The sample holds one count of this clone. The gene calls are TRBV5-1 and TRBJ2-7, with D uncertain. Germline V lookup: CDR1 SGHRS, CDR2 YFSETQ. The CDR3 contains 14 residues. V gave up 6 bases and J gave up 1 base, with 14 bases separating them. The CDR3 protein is CASTPNAVSYEQYF. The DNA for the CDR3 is TGCGCCAGCACCCCGAACGCGGTTTCCTACGAGCAGTACTTC.

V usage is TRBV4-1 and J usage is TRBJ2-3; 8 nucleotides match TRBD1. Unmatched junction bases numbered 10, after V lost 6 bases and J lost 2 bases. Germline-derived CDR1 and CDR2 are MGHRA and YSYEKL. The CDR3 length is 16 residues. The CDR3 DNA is TGCGCCAGCAGGATGACAGGGGACCTAGTCACAGATACGCAGTATTTT. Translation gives CASRMTGDLVTDTQYF.

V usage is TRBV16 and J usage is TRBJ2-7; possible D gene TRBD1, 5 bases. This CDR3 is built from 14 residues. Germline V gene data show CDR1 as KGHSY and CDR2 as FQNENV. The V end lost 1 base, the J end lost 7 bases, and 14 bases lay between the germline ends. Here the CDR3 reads CASSQFPGLKEQYF. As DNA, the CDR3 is TGTGCCAGCAGCCAATTTCCAGGGCTAAAGGAGCAGTACTTC.

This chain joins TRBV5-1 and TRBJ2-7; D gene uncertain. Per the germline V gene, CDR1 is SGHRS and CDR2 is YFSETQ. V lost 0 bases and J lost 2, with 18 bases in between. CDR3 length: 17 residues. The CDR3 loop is CASSLEFGQPMTYEQYF. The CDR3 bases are TGCGCCAGCAGCTTGGAGTTTGGGCAGCCGATGACCTACGAGCAGTACTTC.